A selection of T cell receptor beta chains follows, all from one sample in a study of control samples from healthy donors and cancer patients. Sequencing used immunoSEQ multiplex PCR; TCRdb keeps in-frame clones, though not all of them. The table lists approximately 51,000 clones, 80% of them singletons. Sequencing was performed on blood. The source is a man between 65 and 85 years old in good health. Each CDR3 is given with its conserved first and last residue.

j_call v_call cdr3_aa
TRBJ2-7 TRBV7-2 CASSPSGSLYEQYF
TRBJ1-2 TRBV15 CATSRDRGQTYGYTF
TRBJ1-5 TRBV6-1 CASSELERSNQPQHF
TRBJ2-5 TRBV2 CASSELETQYF
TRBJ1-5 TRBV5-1 CASSLGQADQPQHF
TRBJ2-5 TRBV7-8 CASSLGGTSGSGETQYF
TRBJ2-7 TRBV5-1 CASTGQGGMGYEQYF
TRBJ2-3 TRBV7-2 CASSLYEVRDTDTQYF
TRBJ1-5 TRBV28 CASSGLPQGLGNQPQHF
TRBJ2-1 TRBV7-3 CASSYGSGSSYNEQFF
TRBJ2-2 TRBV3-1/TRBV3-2 CASSQYGQGVTGELFF
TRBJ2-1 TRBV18 CASSPGTGTPSSYNEQFF
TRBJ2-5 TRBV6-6 CASNQAETQYF
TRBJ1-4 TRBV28 CASSPVGQRNEKLFF
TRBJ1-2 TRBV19 CASSTPPDGYTF
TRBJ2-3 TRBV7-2 CASSLNRGEDTQYF
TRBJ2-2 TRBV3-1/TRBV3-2 CASSPKSVGELFF
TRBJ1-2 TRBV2 CASSGAEDPGYTF
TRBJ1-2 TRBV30 CAWSVSFGDFAYTF
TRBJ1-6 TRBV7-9 CASSFYNSPLHF
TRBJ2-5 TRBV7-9 CASSGKTQYF
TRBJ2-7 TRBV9 CASSPWGQGGAYEQYF
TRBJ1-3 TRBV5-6 CASSLWGRGNTIYF
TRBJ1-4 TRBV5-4 CASSARTGGTNEKLFF
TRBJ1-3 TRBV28 CASSLWTGGSGNTIYF
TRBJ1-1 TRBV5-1 CASRRQLNTEAFF
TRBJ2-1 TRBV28 CASWEGGTYNEQFF
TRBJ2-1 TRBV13 CASSLGLWAGGPNNEQFF
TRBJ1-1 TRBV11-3 CASSATSGGGTEAFF
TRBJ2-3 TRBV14 CASSPVGGGTDTQYF
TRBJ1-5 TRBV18 CASSPLGGNQPQHF
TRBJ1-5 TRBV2 CASSGQGVGQPQHF
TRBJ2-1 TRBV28 CASSRNEQFF
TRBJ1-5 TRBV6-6 CASSLQGARQPQHF
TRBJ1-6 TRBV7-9 CASSSRGADSPLHF
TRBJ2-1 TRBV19 CASSHKRTSGRSRNEQFF
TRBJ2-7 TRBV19 CASSLGLAGGYYEQYF
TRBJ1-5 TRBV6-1 CASSEVVQNNQPQHF
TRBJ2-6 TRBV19 CASTLRDRVWRVAGANVLTF
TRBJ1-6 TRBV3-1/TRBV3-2 CASSPRAESYSPLHF
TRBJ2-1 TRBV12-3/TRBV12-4 CACAPTYNEQFF
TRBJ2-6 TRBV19 CASSISPFTAQGQTGANVLTF
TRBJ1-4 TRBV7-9 CASSYSLNTVNEKLFF
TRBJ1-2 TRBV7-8 CASSLVPGTDYTF
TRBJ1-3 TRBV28 CASTTLGTGSGNTIYF
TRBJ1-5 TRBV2 CASTLEGGRFHQPQHF